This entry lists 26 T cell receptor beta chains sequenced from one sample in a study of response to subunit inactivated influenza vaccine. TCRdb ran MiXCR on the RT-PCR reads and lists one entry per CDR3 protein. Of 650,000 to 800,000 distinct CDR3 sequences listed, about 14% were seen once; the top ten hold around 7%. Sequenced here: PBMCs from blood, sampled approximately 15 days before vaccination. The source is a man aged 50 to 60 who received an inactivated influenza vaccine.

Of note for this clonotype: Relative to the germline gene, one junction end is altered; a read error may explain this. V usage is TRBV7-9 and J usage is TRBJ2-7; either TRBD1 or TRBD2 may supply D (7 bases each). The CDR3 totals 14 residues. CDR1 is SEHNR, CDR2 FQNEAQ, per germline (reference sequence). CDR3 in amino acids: CASSLADRWGEQYF. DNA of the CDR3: TGTGCCAGCAGCCTAGCGGACAGGTGGGGCGAGCAGTACTTC.

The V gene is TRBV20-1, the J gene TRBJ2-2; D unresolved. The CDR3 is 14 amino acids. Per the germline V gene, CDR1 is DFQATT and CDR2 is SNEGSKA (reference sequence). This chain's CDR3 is CTPIGLVCTGELFF. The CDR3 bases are TGCACCCCCATAGGATTAGTCTGCACCGGGGAGCTGTTTTTT.

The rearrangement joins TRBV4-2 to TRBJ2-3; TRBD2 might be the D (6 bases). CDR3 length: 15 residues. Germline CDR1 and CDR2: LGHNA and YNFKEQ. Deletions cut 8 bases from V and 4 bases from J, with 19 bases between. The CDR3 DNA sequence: TGTGCCAGCGGGAAAGTGGGAGGTCGGGCAGATACGCAGTATTTT. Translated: CASGKVGGRADTQYF.

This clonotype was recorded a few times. The CDR3 sequence is CASGGTGELFF. In nucleotides, the CDR3 is TGTGCCTCAGGGGGCACCGGGGAGCTGTTTTTT. The gene calls are TRBV6-5 and TRBJ2-2; 7 bases map to TRBD1. Germline CDR1 MNHEY, CDR2 SVGAGI. With V trimmed by 11 bases and J by 4 bases, 1 base remained unmatched. This CDR3 is built from 11 residues.

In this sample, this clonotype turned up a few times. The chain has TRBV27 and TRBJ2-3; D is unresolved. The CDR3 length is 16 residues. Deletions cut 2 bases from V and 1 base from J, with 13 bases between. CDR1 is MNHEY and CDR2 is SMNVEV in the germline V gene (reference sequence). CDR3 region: CASSLSGMVGTDTQYF. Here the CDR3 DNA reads TGTGCCAGCAGTTTAAGTGGGATGGTGGGCACAGATACGCAGTATTTT.

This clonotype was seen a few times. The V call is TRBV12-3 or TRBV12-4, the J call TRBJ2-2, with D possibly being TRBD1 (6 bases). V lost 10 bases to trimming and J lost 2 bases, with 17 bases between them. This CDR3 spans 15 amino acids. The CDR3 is CAISMGAPNTGELFF. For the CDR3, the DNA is TGTGCCATTTCAATGGGGGCTCCAAACACCGGGGAGCTGTTTTTT.

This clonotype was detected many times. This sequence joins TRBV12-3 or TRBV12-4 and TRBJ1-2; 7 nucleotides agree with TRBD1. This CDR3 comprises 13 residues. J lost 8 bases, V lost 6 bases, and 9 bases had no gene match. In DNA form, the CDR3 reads TGTGCCAGCAGCCCGGCGCAGGGGGACGGCTACACCTTC. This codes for CASSPAQGDGYTF.

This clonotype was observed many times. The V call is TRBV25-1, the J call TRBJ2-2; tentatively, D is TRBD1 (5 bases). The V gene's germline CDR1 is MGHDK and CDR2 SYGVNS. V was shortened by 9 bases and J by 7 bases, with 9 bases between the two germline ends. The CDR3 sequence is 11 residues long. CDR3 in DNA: TGTGCCAGTTGGGGCGGCGGGGAGCTGTTTTTT. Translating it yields CASWGGGELFF.

The DNA of the CDR3 is TGCGCCAGCAGCTTGGCGACTAGTAAGTTGACAGATACGCAGTATTTT. Protein: CASSLATSKLTDTQYF. J is TRBJ2-3 and V is TRBV5-1; a possible D gene is TRBD2 (6 bases). This CDR3 is built from 16 residues. The V gene lost 0 bases and the J gene lost 3 bases, with 14 bases spanning the gap. Germline V gene lookup returns CDR1 SGHRS and CDR2 YFSETQ.

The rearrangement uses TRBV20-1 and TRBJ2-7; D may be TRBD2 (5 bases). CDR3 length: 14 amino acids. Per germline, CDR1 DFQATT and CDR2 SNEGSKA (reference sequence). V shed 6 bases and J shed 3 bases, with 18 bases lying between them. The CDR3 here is CSAHTGITFYEQYF. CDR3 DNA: TGCAGTGCGCACACCGGGATTACATTCTACGAGCAGTACTTC.

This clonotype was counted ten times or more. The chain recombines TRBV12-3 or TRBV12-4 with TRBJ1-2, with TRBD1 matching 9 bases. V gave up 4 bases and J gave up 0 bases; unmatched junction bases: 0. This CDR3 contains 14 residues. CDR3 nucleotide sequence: TGTGCCAGCAGTTGGACAGGGGCTAACTATGGCTACACCTTC. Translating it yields CASSWTGANYGYTF.

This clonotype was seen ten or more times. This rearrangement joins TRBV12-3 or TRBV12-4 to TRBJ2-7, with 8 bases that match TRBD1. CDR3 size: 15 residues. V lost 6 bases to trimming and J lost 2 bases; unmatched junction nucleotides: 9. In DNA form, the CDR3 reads TGTGCCAGCAGCCTTTCGACAGGGGACACCTACGAGCAGTACTTC. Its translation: CASSLSTGDTYEQYF.

CDR3 nucleotides: TGTGCCAGCAGTTTCTCTCAGGGATGGAGCACTGAAGCTTTCTTT. Its protein product is CASSFSQGWSTEAFF. The chain has TRBV6-2 or TRBV6-3 and TRBJ1-1; the D gene is possibly TRBD1 (5 bases). Trimming shortened V by 4 bases and J by 4 bases, and 16 bases separated the two germline ends. The V gene's germline CDR1 is MNHEY and CDR2 SVGEGT. The CDR3 loop spans 15 amino acids.

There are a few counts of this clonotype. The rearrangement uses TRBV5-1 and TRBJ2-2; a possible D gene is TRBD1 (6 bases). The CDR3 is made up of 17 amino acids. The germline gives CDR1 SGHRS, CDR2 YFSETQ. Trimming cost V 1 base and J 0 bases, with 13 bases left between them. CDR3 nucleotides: TGCGCCAGCAGCTTGCTCTCGCAGGGGTCGAACACCGGGGAGCTGTTTTTT. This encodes CASSLLSQGSNTGELFF.

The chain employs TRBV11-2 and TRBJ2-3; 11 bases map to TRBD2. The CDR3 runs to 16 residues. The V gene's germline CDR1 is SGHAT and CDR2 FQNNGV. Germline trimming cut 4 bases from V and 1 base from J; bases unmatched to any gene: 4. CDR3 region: CASSWLAGGGTDTQYF. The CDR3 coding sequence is TGTGCCAGCAGCTGGCTAGCGGGGGGAGGCACAGATACGCAGTATTTT.

This chain's CDR3 is CSARVPIGQGMKNIQYF. CDR3 in DNA: TGCAGTGCTAGAGTCCCAATTGGACAGGGAATGAAAAACATTCAGTACTTC. The chain is built from TRBV20-1 and TRBJ2-4; 8 bases align to TRBD1. This CDR3 is built from 17 residues. J lost 4 bases, V lost 1 base, and 12 bases had no gene match. Germline V gives CDR1 DFQATT, CDR2 SNEGSKA (reference sequence).

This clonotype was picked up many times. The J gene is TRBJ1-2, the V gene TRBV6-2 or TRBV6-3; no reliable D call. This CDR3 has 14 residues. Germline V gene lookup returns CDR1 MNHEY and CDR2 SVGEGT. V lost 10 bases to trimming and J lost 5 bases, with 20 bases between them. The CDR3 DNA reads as TGTGCCACTACCTACTCGACGATGGGATATGGCTACACCTTC. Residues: CATTYSTMGYGYTF.

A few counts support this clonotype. The CDR3 bases are TGTGCCAGCAGCGACGGGGAGTTCGCATACAATGAGCAGTTCTTC. Protein sequence: CASSDGEFAYNEQFF. This chain uses TRBV9 with TRBJ2-1, with a tentative D call TRBD2 (5 bases). Looked up from germline, CDR1 is SGDLS and CDR2 is YYNGEE. V was pared by 3 bases and J by 4 bases, with 14 bases between. The CDR3 is made up of 15 amino acids.

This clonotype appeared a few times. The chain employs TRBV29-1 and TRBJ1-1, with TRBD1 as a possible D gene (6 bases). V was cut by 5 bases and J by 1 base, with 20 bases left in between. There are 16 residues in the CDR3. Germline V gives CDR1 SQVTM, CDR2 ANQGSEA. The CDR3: CSVWGRGGSPNTEAFF. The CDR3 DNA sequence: TGCAGCGTTTGGGGGAGGGGGGGATCACCGAACACTGAAGCTTTCTTT.

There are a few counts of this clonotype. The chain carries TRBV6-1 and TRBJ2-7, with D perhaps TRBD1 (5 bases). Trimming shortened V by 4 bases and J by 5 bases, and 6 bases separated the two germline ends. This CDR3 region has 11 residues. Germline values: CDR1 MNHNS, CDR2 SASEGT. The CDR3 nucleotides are TGTGCCAGCAGTGCAGGGAACGAGCAGTACTTC. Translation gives CASSAGNEQYF.

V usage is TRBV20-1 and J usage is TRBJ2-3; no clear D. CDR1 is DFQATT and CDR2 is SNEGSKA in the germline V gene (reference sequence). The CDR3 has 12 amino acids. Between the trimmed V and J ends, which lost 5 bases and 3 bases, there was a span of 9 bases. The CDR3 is CSAPIITDTQYF. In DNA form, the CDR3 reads TGCAGTGCTCCAATCATTACAGATACGCAGTATTTT.

The DNA for the CDR3 is TGTGCTAGTGGCCTCCCGGGGCGGACCCAGTACTTC. Translated, it gives CASGLPGRTQYF. The chain has TRBV12-5 and TRBJ2-5; perhaps D is TRBD1 or TRBD2 (5 bases each). CDR3 length: 12 residues. With 6 bases removed from V and 7 bases from J, the gap between germline ends came to 12 bases. Per the germline V gene, CDR1 is LGHNT and CDR2 is FRNRAP.

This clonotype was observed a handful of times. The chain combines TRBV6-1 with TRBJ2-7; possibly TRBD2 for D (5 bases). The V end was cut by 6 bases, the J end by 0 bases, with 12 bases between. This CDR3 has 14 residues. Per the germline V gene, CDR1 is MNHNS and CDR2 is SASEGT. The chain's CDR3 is CASRRGRGSYEQYF. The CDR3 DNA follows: TGTGCCAGCAGACGAGGACGGGGCTCCTACGAGCAGTACTTC.

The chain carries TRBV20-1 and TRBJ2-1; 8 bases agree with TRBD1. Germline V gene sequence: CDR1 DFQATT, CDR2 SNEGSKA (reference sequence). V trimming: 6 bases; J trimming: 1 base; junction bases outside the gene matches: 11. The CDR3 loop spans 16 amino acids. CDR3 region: CSAIIFGTGSYNEQFF. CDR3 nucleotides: TGCAGTGCCATAATTTTCGGGACAGGTTCCTACAATGAGCAGTTCTTC.

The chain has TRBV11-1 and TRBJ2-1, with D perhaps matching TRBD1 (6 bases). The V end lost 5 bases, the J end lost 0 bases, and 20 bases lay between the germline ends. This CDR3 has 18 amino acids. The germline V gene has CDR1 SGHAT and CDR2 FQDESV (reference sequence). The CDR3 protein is CASSGDKGVSSSYNEQFF. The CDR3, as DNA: TGTGCCAGCAGCGGAGACAAGGGGGTATCGAGCTCCTACAATGAGCAGTTCTTC.

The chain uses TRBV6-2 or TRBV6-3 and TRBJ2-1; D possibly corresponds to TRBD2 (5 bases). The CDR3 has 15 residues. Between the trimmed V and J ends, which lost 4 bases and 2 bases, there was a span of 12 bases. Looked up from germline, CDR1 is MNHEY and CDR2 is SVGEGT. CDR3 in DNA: TGTGCCAGCAGTTCCCCGACTAATCCCTACAATGAGCAGTTCTTC. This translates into CASSSPTNPYNEQFF.